Each of the 26 T cell receptor beta chains below was sequenced from the same sample in a study of CD8+ T cells in alopecia areata (dated by TCRdb to the late 2010s). Library creation used the immunoSEQ multiplex PCR assay. To provide template for TCR sequencing, every sample had RNA extracted and reverse transcribed into cDNA. In its TCRdb copy, this immuneACCESS table keeps in-frame sequences only and misses some clones. Where compared with another copy, unresolved V genes explain less than half of these, and the others have no known cause. Recorded for this sample are about 150,000 clones; about 54% of them occurred a single time. The top ten clonotypes cover 4.5% to 5% of the sample. Sequencing used CD4+ T cells sorted from blood. These receptors originate from a human donor in good health.

This chain links TRBV19 with TRBJ2-5; D remains ambiguous. Germline V CDR1 and CDR2: LNHDA, SQIVND (reference sequence). The CDR3 is 13 amino acids. V lost 3 bases and J 5 bases, leaving 10 bases between the germline ends. As DNA, the CDR3 is TGTGCCAGTAGTATTTCCCGGCTGGAGACCCAGTACTTC. Its protein product is CASSISRLETQYF.

The chain employs TRBV29-1 and TRBJ2-1; 9 nucleotides agree with TRBD1. The CDR3 length is 12 residues. V lost 8 bases to trimming and J lost 8 bases; unmatched junction nucleotides: 7. Per the germline V gene, CDR1 is SQVTM and CDR2 is ANQGSEA. The CDR3 coding sequence is TGCAGCTGGCTGGACAGGGGCGATGAGCAGTTCTTC. This encodes CSWLDRGDEQFF.

This clone has a handful of counts. The rearrangement joins TRBV10-2 to TRBJ2-7; 8 nucleotides align to TRBD1. V was pared by 5 bases and J by 3 bases, with 3 bases of the junction left unmatched. Germline CDR1 reads WSHSY; CDR2 reads SAAADI. The CDR3 is 13 amino acids. CDR3 sequence (DNA): TGCGCCAGCAGTCCAGGGGGCAACTACGAGCAGTACTTC. This encodes CASSPGGNYEQYF.

Here the CDR3 reads CSVLRATLQETQYF. The DNA for the CDR3 is TGCAGCGTTCTAAGGGCTACCCTCCAAGAGACCCAGTACTTC. The chain couples TRBV29-1 to TRBJ2-5; D not resolved. The germline CDR1 and CDR2 sequences are SQVTM and ANQGSEA. The CDR3 has 14 residues. Deletions cut 5 bases from V and 1 base from J, with 14 bases between.

This clone came up a few times. The chain employs TRBV4-2 and TRBJ2-7; 8 nucleotides align to TRBD2. The CDR3 length is 18 residues. Germline assignment: CDR1 LGHNA and CDR2 YNFKEQ. V trimming: 1 base; J trimming: 0 bases; junction bases outside the gene matches: 11. CDR3: CASSQVISAGGSSYEQYF. CDR3 nucleotides: TGTGCCAGCAGCCAAGTGATTTCCGCGGGAGGATCCTCCTACGAGCAGTACTTC.

This clone was counted only a few times. This sequence joins TRBV29-1 and TRBJ1-2, with D unclear. This CDR3 region has 14 residues. Germline CDR1 reads SQVTM; CDR2 reads ANQGSEA. Trimming removed 6 bases at V and 0 bases at J, with 14 bases between. The CDR3 nucleotides are TGCAGCGTCGTCAACCTTGTAGCTAACTATGGCTACACCTTC. It yields the protein CSVVNLVANYGYTF.

V usage is TRBV30 and J usage is TRBJ2-3; D possibly corresponds to TRBD2 (6 bases). V lost 1 base to trimming and J lost 2 bases, with 19 bases between them. The CDR3 contains 17 residues. Germline CDR1 GTSNPN, CDR2 SVGIG (reference sequence). The DNA for the CDR3 is TGTGCCTGGAGTGGTACCCCCGGCGCGGGAATCACAGATACGCAGTATTTT. This gives the protein CAWSGTPGAGITDTQYF.

This clone has more than one count but fewer than ten. The chain combines TRBV7-9 with TRBJ2-3; 9 bases fit TRBD2. CDR1 is SEHNR and CDR2 is FQNEAQ in the germline V gene (reference sequence). The ends lost 5 bases at V and 3 bases at J; junction bases unmatched: 6. The CDR3 is 15 amino acids. The CDR3 protein is CASSGLAGPTDTQYF. The DNA of the CDR3 is TGTGCCAGCAGCGGGCTAGCGGGACCAACAGATACGCAGTATTTT.

Concerning this clone: Distinct nucleotide sequences in the sample also encode this CDR3. The genes are TRBV2 and TRBJ2-7; TRBD2 matches 12 bases. Losses at the gene ends were 8 bases for V and 7 bases for J; bases not matched to a gene: 9. CDR1 and CDR2 from the germline V gene are SNHLY and FYNNEI. The CDR3 is made up of 14 amino acids. CDR3 protein: CASDGLAGPSEQYF. The CDR3 DNA is TGTGCCAGCGACGGACTAGCGGGACCTTCGGAGCAGTACTTC.

This clone came up a few times. The chain joins TRBV6-5 to TRBJ2-7, with unresolved D. The V and J ends lost 5 bases and 7 bases respectively, with 9 bases between them. The germline CDR1 and CDR2 sequences are MNHEY and SVGAGI. The CDR3 is made up of 11 amino acids. The CDR3 DNA reads TGTGCCAGCAGTACTTTACGGGAGCAGTACTTC. The encoded protein is CASSTLREQYF.

The chain recombines TRBV27 with TRBJ2-5; D is perhaps TRBD1 (5 bases). Trimming took off 3 bases at V and 0 bases at J, with 14 bases between the two ends. Germline V gene data show CDR1 as MNHEY and CDR2 as SMNVEV (reference sequence). This CDR3 spans 16 amino acids. In nucleotides, the CDR3 is TGTGCCAGCAGTTTGTCGGCAGGGTCGTACCAAGAGACCCAGTACTTC. Its translation: CASSLSAGSYQETQYF.

The genes are TRBV6-5 and TRBJ1-1; 7 bases match TRBD1. Germline-derived CDR1 and CDR2 are MNHEY and SVGAGI. The CDR3 is 13 residues long. Trimming at V came to 11 bases and at J to 1 base, leaving 7 bases not matched to a gene. This CDR3 is CAVSWTGNTEAFF. The DNA for the CDR3 is TGTGCCGTATCGTGGACAGGGAACACTGAAGCTTTCTTT.

J is TRBJ1-5 and V is TRBV11-2; no clear D. The germline V gene has CDR1 SGHAT and CDR2 FQNNGV. This CDR3 region has 15 residues. V was shortened by 5 bases and J by 2 bases, with 13 bases between the two germline ends. CDR3 in DNA: TGTGCCAGCAGCCAGGTGGGCGAGGGCAATCAGCCCCAGCATTTT. Protein product: CASSQVGEGNQPQHF.

This clone showed up just a few times. This chain uses TRBV14 with TRBJ2-3; no firm D call. The CDR3 is 12 residues long. Trimming cost V 4 bases and J 9 bases, with 11 bases left between them. CDR1 is SGHDN, CDR2 FVKESK, per germline. The DNA for the CDR3 is TGTGCCAGCAGCCCTACGCACACAACGCAGTATTTT. Translation: CASSPTHTTQYF.

This clone has only a few counts. The rearrangement links TRBV7-2 to TRBJ2-3; D remains ambiguous. This CDR3 is 13 amino acids long. Per the germline V gene, CDR1 is SGHTA and CDR2 is FQGNSA. The V and J ends lost 0 bases and 6 bases respectively, with 7 bases between them. CDR3 amino acids: CASSLAGRDTQYF. CDR3 bases: TGTGCCAGCAGCTTAGCGGGTCGTGATACGCAGTATTTT.

CDR3 residues: CASRNLEAFF. CDR3 DNA sequence: TGTGCCAGCAGGAATCTCGAAGCTTTCTTT. The rearrangement joins TRBV2 to TRBJ1-1; no clear D gene. The V gene's germline CDR1 is SNHLY and CDR2 FYNNEI. V shed 6 bases and J shed 8 bases, with 7 bases lying between them. The CDR3 contains 10 residues.

This rearrangement joins TRBV30 to TRBJ1-2; 8 bases line up with TRBD1. CDR1 is GTSNPN and CDR2 is SVGIG in the germline V gene (reference sequence). The trim removed 5 bases at V and 8 bases at J, leaving 13 bases unmatched. CDR3 size: 14 residues. The CDR3 loop reads CAWSAGGGVRGYTF. Here the CDR3 DNA reads TGTGCCTGGTCGGCAGGGGGCGGTGTAAGAGGCTACACCTTC.

Details on this clone: Other DNA sequences within the sample encode an identical CDR3. The J gene is TRBJ2-5, the V gene TRBV29-1, with D maybe TRBD2 (6 bases). V lost 4 bases to trimming and J lost 2 bases, with 11 bases between them. The V gene's germline CDR1 is SQVTM and CDR2 ANQGSEA. CDR3 size: 13 residues. CDR3 sequence: CSVGGRLQETQYF. CDR3 coding DNA: TGCAGCGTTGGTGGGAGGTTACAAGAGACCCAGTACTTC.

The rearrangement uses TRBV2 and TRBJ2-1, with a tentative D call TRBD2 (5 bases). Germline CDR1 is SNHLY and CDR2 is FYNNEI. The length of the CDR3 is 12 residues. With 7 bases removed from V and 12 bases from J, the gap between germline ends came to 16 bases. The CDR3 here is CASKRTVLTQFF. As DNA, the CDR3 is TGTGCCAGCAAGCGGACTGTTTTGACGCAGTTCTTC.

The V call is TRBV5-1, the J call TRBJ2-3; the D call may be TRBD1 or TRBD2 (5 bases each). V lost 6 bases and J 0 bases, leaving 11 bases between the germline ends. Germline V gene lookup returns CDR1 SGHRS and CDR2 YFSETQ. The CDR3 sequence is 14 residues long. The CDR3 sequence: CASIDGASTDTQYF. The CDR3 DNA is TGCGCCAGCATCGACGGGGCTAGCACAGATACGCAGTATTTT.

The gene calls are TRBV29-1 and TRBJ1-2, with 7 bases that match TRBD1. With 6 bases clipped from V and 2 bases from J, the junction kept 0 bases outside the gene matches. The CDR3 extends over 11 amino acids. Germline loops: CDR1 SQVTM, CDR2 ANQGSEA. The CDR3 reads CSVTGNYGYTF. DNA of the CDR3: TGCAGCGTGACAGGGAACTATGGCTACACCTTC.

This chain joins TRBV5-1 and TRBJ1-1; tentatively, D is TRBD1 (5 bases). From germline, CDR1 is SGHRS and CDR2 YFSETQ. The CDR3 has 14 residues. Trimming took off 4 bases at V and 0 bases at J, with 10 bases between the two ends. This chain's CDR3 is CASSPGHMNTEAFF. CDR3 coding DNA: TGCGCCAGCAGCCCCGGACACATGAACACTGAAGCTTTCTTT. The full variable domain, rest sourced from reference TRBV5-1 and TRBJ1-1, is KAGVTQTPRYLIKTRGQQVTLSCSPISGHRSVSWYQQTPGQGLQFLFEYFSETQRNKGNFPGRFSGRQFSNSRSEMNVSTLELGDSALYLCASSPGHMNTEAFFGQGTRLTVV.

The rearrangement links TRBV9 to TRBJ1-3; tentative D call: TRBD1 (5 bases). V was trimmed by 1 base and J by 0 bases, leaving 8 bases between them. The CDR3 is 15 amino acids. Per germline, CDR1 SGDLS and CDR2 YYNGEE. CDR3 amino acids: CASSVTQGSGNTIYF. The CDR3 DNA sequence: TGTGCCAGCAGCGTAACCCAGGGCTCTGGAAACACCATATATTTT.

This clone was detected a few times. The V and J genes are TRBV5-4 and TRBJ2-5, with 11 bases identical to TRBD2. The V gene's germline CDR1 is SGHNT and CDR2 YYREEE (reference sequence). Trimming cost V 0 bases and J 2 bases; bases outside gene matches: 3. CDR3 length: 16 residues. CDR3 DNA sequence: TGTGCCAGCAGCTTGGGACTAGCGGGATTTCAAGAGACCCAGTACTTC. It translates to CASSLGLAGFQETQYF.

This clone has only a few counts. V gene TRBV5-1 combines with J gene TRBJ1-1, with 9 bases that match TRBD1. Germline V CDR1 and CDR2: SGHRS, YFSETQ. After removal of 4 bases from V and 9 bases from J, the junction contained 13 bases not matched to a gene. The CDR3 covers 15 residues. CDR3 nucleotides: TGCGCCAGCAGCCCCGGGACAGGGACGGATCCGAAAGCTTTCTTT. Translated, it gives CASSPGTGTDPKAFF.

The V and J genes are TRBV25-1 and TRBJ2-5; possibly TRBD1 for D (6 bases). The CDR3 spans 13 residues. Trimming left V 4 bases short and J 3 bases short, with 9 bases between. Germline V gives CDR1 MGHDK, CDR2 SYGVNS. CDR3 region: CASSAAGEETQYF. CDR3 nucleotide sequence: TGTGCCAGCAGTGCCGCAGGGGAAGAGACCCAGTACTTC.